These 11 T cell receptor beta chains share one sample of origin, sequenced in a study of breast tumors, draining lymph nodes, adjacent tissues. TCRdb fed the multiplex PCR reads into MiXCR, producing one record per CDR3 protein. This sample has 150,000 to 250,000 distinct CDR3 sequences; 30% to 40% occur once, and the top ten carry 4% to 5.5%. Samples came from axillary lymph nodes draining the breast cancer. Sequencing was done on a sample of axillary lymph node tissue. All receptors come from a female donor with breast cancer. Some clones in this sample may be carry-over from other donors' samples.

The sample holds many counts of this clonotype. The chain couples TRBV20-1 to TRBJ2-1, with D perhaps assigned TRBD1 or TRBD2 (6 bases each). V gave up 6 bases and J gave up 0 bases, with 12 bases separating them. CDR1 is DFQATT and CDR2 is SNEGSKA in the germline V gene (reference sequence). This CDR3 has 14 residues. The CDR3 sequence is CSAQGGISYNEQFF. In nucleotides, the CDR3 is TGCAGTGCCCAAGGGGGGATCTCCTACAATGAGCAGTTCTTC.

The V and J genes are TRBV6-1 and TRBJ1-4, with a possible D match to TRBD1 (5 bases). The CDR3 runs 16 residues. The V gene's germline CDR1 is MNHNS and CDR2 SASEGT. The V end lost 3 bases, the J end lost 0 bases, and 11 bases lay between the germline ends. As DNA, the CDR3 is TGTGCCAGCAGTGACAGGGTCTGGGCAACTAATGAAAAACTGTTTTTT. Encoded protein: CASSDRVWATNEKLFF.

This clonotype was observed at least ten times. The J gene is TRBJ1-4, the V gene TRBV5-1, with 9 nucleotides matching TRBD1. V lost 1 base and J lost 8; bases outside the gene matches: 6. CDR1 is SGHRS, CDR2 YFSETQ, per germline. The CDR3 runs to 15 residues. The CDR3 is CASSLRTGEKEKLFF. Here the CDR3 DNA reads TGCGCCAGCAGCTTGCGGACAGGGGAGAAGGAAAAACTGTTTTTT.

In this sample, this clonotype turned up a few times. The chain is built from TRBV6-2 or TRBV6-3 and TRBJ2-3; the D call may be TRBD1 or TRBD2 (6 bases each). Per the germline V gene, CDR1 is MNHEY and CDR2 is SVGEGT. V dropped 5 bases and J dropped 0 bases, with 9 bases sitting between them. CDR3 length equals 14 residues. The CDR3 sequence: CASSHGGSTDTQYF. The CDR3 bases are TGTGCCAGCAGTCACGGGGGCAGCACAGATACGCAGTATTTT.

V is TRBV5-1 and J is TRBJ2-1, with 13 nucleotides matching TRBD2. Germline CDR1 reads SGHRS; CDR2 reads YFSETQ. CDR3 length equals 21 residues. V was pared by 4 bases and J by 7 bases, with 23 bases of the junction left unmatched. Here the CDR3 reads CASSPTGGGTGGLAGFNEQFF. In DNA form, the CDR3 reads TGCGCCAGCAGCCCAACAGGGGGCGGAACCGGGGGACTAGCGGGATTTAATGAGCAGTTCTTC.

This clonotype was detected ten times or more. One junction end does not reproduce the germline sequence, and a read error may be involved. This chain connects TRBV6-5 to TRBJ1-6; TRBD1 matches at 8 bases. In germline, CDR1 is MNHEY, CDR2 SVGAGI. The CDR3 loop spans 14 amino acids. CDR3 bases: TGTACCAGCACCCTAACAGGGGGGAATTCACCCCTCCACTTT. Its protein product is CTSTLTGGNSPLHF.

This clonotype was counted ten times or more. This sequence joins TRBV20-1 and TRBJ1-5; 7 bases are shared with TRBD1. This CDR3 region has 15 residues. Germline CDR1 DFQATT, CDR2 SNEGSKA (reference sequence). Germline trimming cut 5 bases from V and 12 bases from J; bases unmatched to any gene: 19. The DNA for the CDR3 is TGCAGTGCTTATGAACAGGGGACAGCCCGAGGTATCCAGCATTTT. Translated, it gives CSAYEQGTARGIQHF.

The J gene is TRBJ1-1, the V gene TRBV7-8; D gene unclear. Trimming stripped 6 bases from V and 0 bases from J, with 11 bases between. This CDR3 region has 14 residues. CDR1 is SGHVS, CDR2 FQNEAQ, per germline. The CDR3 loop is CASSPLGMNTEAFF. CDR3 coding DNA: TGTGCCAGCAGTCCACTCGGGATGAACACTGAAGCTTTCTTT. Using reference TRBV7-8 and TRBJ1-1 for the parts outside the CDR3, the full variable domain is GAGVSQSPRYKVAKRGQDVALRCDPISGHVSLFWYQQALGQGPEFLTYFQNEAQLDKSGLPSDRFFAERPEGSVSTLKIQRTQQEDSAVYLCASSPLGMNTEAFFGQGTRLTVV.

This clonotype showed up just a few times. J is TRBJ1-1 and V is TRBV2; D gene unclear. Germline CDR1 reads SNHLY; CDR2 reads FYNNEI. The V end was cut by 5 bases, the J end by 1 base, with 8 bases between. The CDR3 is 13 residues long. The CDR3 nucleotides are TGTGCCAGCAGTTGGGGTGGGAACACTGAAGCTTTCTTT. Its translation is CASSWGGNTEAFF.

This clonotype occurred many times. The rearrangement joins TRBV10-2 to TRBJ1-5; TRBD1 matches 8 bases. Germline V gene data show CDR1 as WSHSY and CDR2 as SAAADI. V was pared by 8 bases and J by 1 base, with 4 bases of the junction left unmatched. CDR3 length: 14 residues. CDR3 nucleotides: TGCGCCAGCCGAGCAGGGGGCAGCAATCAGCCCCAGCATTTT. Translated, it gives CASRAGGSNQPQHF.

This clonotype was seen many times. The chain links TRBV5-1 to TRBJ1-2; D is undetermined. The CDR3 has 18 amino acids. CDR1 and CDR2 from the germline V gene are SGHRS and YFSETQ. V lost 0 bases and J lost 0, with 18 bases in between. In DNA, the CDR3 is TGCGCCAGCAGCTTGGGCGGCACCCTAACGTCGTCTAACTATGGCTACACCTTC. This codes for CASSLGGTLTSSNYGYTF.